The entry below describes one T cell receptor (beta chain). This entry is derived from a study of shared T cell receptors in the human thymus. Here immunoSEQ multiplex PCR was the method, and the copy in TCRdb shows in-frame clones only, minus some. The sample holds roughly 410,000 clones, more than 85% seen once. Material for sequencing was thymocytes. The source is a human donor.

The CDR3 loop is CASSVAGEVTYEQYF. CDR3 in DNA: TGTGCCAGCAGCGTCGCTGGGGAAGTAACCTACGAGCAGTACTTC. The rearrangement uses TRBV9 and TRBJ2-7; D remains unclear. This CDR3 spans 15 amino acids. Trimming shortened V by 2 bases and J by 2 bases, and 14 bases separated the two germline ends. Germline V gives CDR1 SGDLS, CDR2 YYNGEE.